These T cell receptor beta chains were read from a single sample in a study of blood T cell repertoires in COVID-19. Produced via immunoSEQ multiplex PCR; TCRdb's table is partial and in-frame only. The sample includes tens of thousands of clones, about 88% of them seen just once. The specimen sequenced was peripheral blood. All receptors derive from a man over 45 with acute or convalescent COVID-19. Each CDR3 is given with its conserved first and last residue. The D gene is left open where the match is weak. Clone sizes are given selectively: once, few, many, or a class where the clone is expanded.

d_call: TRBD1; v_call: TRBV5-1; clone_size: few; j_call: TRBJ2-7; cdr3_aa: CASSPGQSSYEQYF; cdr3_nt: TGCGCCAGCAGCCCGGGACAGAGCTCCTACGAGCAGTACTTC
d_call: .; v_call: TRBV3-1/TRBV3-2; clone_size: .; j_call: TRBJ2-7; cdr3_aa: CASSQDRWAQYEQYF; cdr3_nt: TGTGCCAGCAGCCAAGATCGGTGGGCGCAGTACGAGCAGTACTTC
d_call: .; v_call: TRBV15; clone_size: .; j_call: TRBJ2-1; cdr3_aa: CATSSLVQGGEQFF; cdr3_nt: TGTGCCACCAGCAGCCTAGTCCAGGGAGGTGAGCAGTTCTTC
d_call: TRBD2; v_call: TRBV6-5; clone_size: medium-sized; j_call: TRBJ2-5; cdr3_aa: CASQGLAGSGETQYF; cdr3_nt: TGTGCCAGCCAGGGACTAGCGGGATCGGGGGAGACCCAGTACTTC
d_call: .; v_call: TRBV4-2; clone_size: .; j_call: TRBJ2-7; cdr3_aa: CASSQDRTDSYEQYF; cdr3_nt: TGTGCCAGCAGCCAAGATAGGACAGACTCCTACGAGCAGTACTTC
d_call: .; v_call: TRBV3-1/TRBV3-2; clone_size: .; j_call: TRBJ2-2; cdr3_aa: CASSQGFGVSTGELFF; cdr3_nt: TGTGCCAGCAGCCAAGGATTCGGGGTCTCGACCGGGGAGCTGTTTTTT
d_call: TRBD1; v_call: TRBV5-6; clone_size: few; j_call: TRBJ2-3; cdr3_aa: CASSLPGQGITDTQYF; cdr3_nt: TGTGCCAGCAGCTTACCGGGACAGGGTATAACAGATACGCAGTATTTT
d_call: TRBD2; v_call: TRBV25-1; clone_size: .; j_call: TRBJ2-5; cdr3_aa: CASTPPGLAGQETQYF; cdr3_nt: TGTGCCAGCACCCCGCCGGGACTAGCGGGACAAGAGACCCAGTACTTC
d_call: TRBD1; v_call: TRBV19; clone_size: .; j_call: TRBJ1-1; cdr3_aa: CASTLDRVNTEAFF; cdr3_nt: TGTGCCAGTACCCTGGACAGGGTGAACACTGAAGCTTTCTTT
d_call: .; v_call: TRBV6-5; clone_size: .; j_call: TRBJ2-7; cdr3_aa: CAGGISSYEQYF; cdr3_nt: TGTGCCGGAGGGATATCCTCCTACGAGCAGTACTTC
d_call: .; v_call: TRBV5-8; clone_size: .; j_call: TRBJ2-2; cdr3_aa: CASSLVGVGTGELFF; cdr3_nt: TGTGCCAGCAGCTTGGTCGGGGTGGGCACCGGGGAGCTGTTTTTT
d_call: TRBD1; v_call: TRBV19; clone_size: .; j_call: TRBJ1-2; cdr3_aa: CASKEGQGARGYTF; cdr3_nt: TGTGCCAGTAAGGAGGGCCAGGGGGCGCGTGGCTACACCTTC
d_call: .; v_call: TRBV10-3; clone_size: once; j_call: TRBJ1-1; cdr3_aa: CAISARGSAFF; cdr3_nt: TGTGCCATCAGTGCTCGGGGATCCGCTTTCTTT
d_call: .; v_call: TRBV4-1; clone_size: .; j_call: TRBJ2-1; cdr3_aa: CASSQQGRGYNEQFF; cdr3_nt: TGCGCCAGCAGCCAACAGGGTAGAGGCTACAATGAGCAGTTCTTC
d_call: .; v_call: TRBV7-9; clone_size: .; j_call: TRBJ1-5; cdr3_aa: CASSLGQDSYSNQPQHF; cdr3_nt: TGTGCCAGCAGCTTAGGGCAGGATTCCTATAGCAATCAGCCCCAGCATTTT
d_call: TRBD1; v_call: TRBV28; clone_size: .; j_call: TRBJ2-1; cdr3_aa: CASSTQGIGKYNEQFF; cdr3_nt: TGTGCCAGCAGTACACAGGGGATTGGGAAATACAATGAGCAGTTCTTC
d_call: TRBD2; v_call: TRBV4-1; clone_size: .; j_call: TRBJ2-7; cdr3_aa: CASSQYGLAGAREQYF; cdr3_nt: TGCGCCAGCAGCCAATATGGACTAGCGGGAGCACGCGAGCAGTACTTC
d_call: TRBD2; v_call: TRBV5-5; clone_size: .; j_call: TRBJ2-1; cdr3_aa: CASSSSGGVNEQFF; cdr3_nt: TGTGCCAGCAGCTCGTCCGGGGGGGTTAATGAGCAGTTCTTC
d_call: TRBD2; v_call: TRBV6-5; clone_size: .; j_call: TRBJ2-1; cdr3_aa: CASSPTSQSRQFF; cdr3_nt: TGTGCCAGCAGTCCGACTAGCCAGTCTCGTCAGTTCTTC
d_call: .; v_call: TRBV7-3; clone_size: .; j_call: TRBJ1-4; cdr3_aa: CASSLSGSGNEKLFF; cdr3_nt: TGTGCCAGCAGCTTATCAGGATCAGGAAATGAAAAACTGTTTTTT
d_call: TRBD2; v_call: TRBV6-4; clone_size: .; j_call: TRBJ2-1; cdr3_aa: CASSSGGNEQFF; cdr3_nt: TGTGCCAGCAGTAGCGGGGGCAATGAGCAGTTCTTC
d_call: TRBD2; v_call: TRBV11-3; clone_size: .; j_call: TRBJ2-2; cdr3_aa: CASSPHGGVSNTGELFF; cdr3_nt: TGTGCCAGCAGCCCTCATGGGGGGGTTTCGAACACCGGGGAGCTGTTTTTT
d_call: .; v_call: TRBV27; clone_size: .; j_call: TRBJ1-2; cdr3_aa: CASNLSGGRGGYTF; cdr3_nt: TGTGCCAGCAACCTGAGCGGGGGCAGGGGTGGCTACACCTTC
d_call: TRBD2; v_call: TRBV29-1; clone_size: .; j_call: TRBJ2-7; cdr3_aa: CSVEEAGTDYEQYF; cdr3_nt: TGCAGCGTTGAAGAAGCGGGAACCGACTACGAGCAGTACTTC